This T cell receptor beta chain stems from a study of vaccination and CD4 T cells after COVID-19. Study in general: Under 10 convalescent cases were mild and one was severe, and all had been SARS-CoV-2 positive by nasal swab PCR. The cells were exposed to overlapping spike peptides originating from SARS-CoV-2, HCoV-NL63, HCoV-OC43 and HCoV-229E for stimulation. Findings and caveats of the study: Looking at convalescent patients, 304 of their 307 vaccine-specific clones were spike mono-reactive.

Time point specified: late sampling 161 to 241 days after vaccination in a few convalescent patients. Treatment specified: roughly 11-day PBMC culture with coronavirus spike peptide pools or control peptides (ViraFEST assay). Following expansion of antigen-specific T cells with peptide pools, ViraFEST then sequenced TCRs. CDR1 is MNHEY and CDR2 is SMNVEV in the germline V gene (reference sequence). The junction had 16 bases not matched to a gene; V was cut back by 5 bases and J by 6 bases. This CDR3 has 17 residues. Comments on this clonotype: Its antigen is not known.

Once obtained from cultured CD4+ T cells, the DNA was sequenced using the Oncomine TCR Beta short-read assay. TCRdb itself ran the PCR reads through MiXCR, one entry per CDR3 protein. The table shows 20,000 to 30,000 distinct CDR3 sequences, with around a third occurring only once. The receptor's source is a human donor who had recovered from COVID-19. The V and J genes are TRBV27 and TRBJ2-1, with 7 bases aligning to TRBD2. This specimen consisted of CD4+ T cells from blood, cultured in vitro, obtained about 7 months after SARS-CoV-2 vaccination. The CDR3 DNA follows: TGTGCCAGCAGTACCCGGGTGGGGGAGGGAGGGACCAATGAGCAGTTCTTC. Its protein product is CASSTRVGEGGTNEQFF.